This note documents a single T cell receptor beta chain sequence. What this receptor recognizes is not known. Within one base of it there is no much larger clone, and no base qualities were kept. Receptors were amplified or captured by the immunoSEQ multiplex PCR assay. For the multiplex PCR, a mixture combining 60 forward primers for TCR Vbeta segments and 13 reverse primers for TCR Jbeta segments was used. Amplification of the CDR3 region of rearranged TCR beta genes was performed with a multiplex PCR assay on genomic DNA. Amplified TCR beta libraries were sequenced as 87-base-pair reads on the Illumina HiSeq System. The original methods were these. In a later analysis, 80 million or so unique TCR beta chains were counted across the roughly 610 repertoires, and roughly 11 million of these chains were shared by at least two donors. To remove PCR and sequencing errors, raw reads were error-corrected and collapsed into unique sequences using a nearest-neighbor algorithm that merged closely related sequences. To assign V, D and J gene segments, CDR3 sequences were aligned to IMGT reference sequences. Each retained sequence needed at least a six-nucleotide match to both a V gene segment and a J gene segment. Rearrangements were called productive when the CDR3 lacked stop codons and stayed in frame with V and J; all others were non-productive. CDR3 was defined by IMGT convention, running from the second conserved V-encoded cysteine to the conserved J-encoded phenylalanine. The earlier analysis of fewer than 750 of the donors excluded sequences that lacked an unambiguous match to a single V gene segment. An earlier analysis of approximately 590 of the donors called V segments functional above 56.7% productive rearrangements and segregating when the between-donor standard deviation exceeded 5%. A statistical classification framework was developed to diagnose cytomegalovirus status using the catalog of TCR beta chain sequences. In a later analysis, V and J genes were assigned by comparing TCR nucleotide sequences against IMGT/GENE-DB human TR gene sequences. Using the TCRdist pipeline, a later analysis assigned CDR3 sequences along with most-parsimonious VDJ recombination scenarios. In a later analysis, every TCR beta chain was defined by the combination of its CDR3 amino acid sequence and its V-gene family, and reads without a unique V-gene family were dropped. As a way to deal with suspected cross-contamination and a sequencing artifact, a later analysis dropped approximately 590 nucleotide sequences that were highly shared and had low generation probability. In a later analysis, a clonal expansion index was calculated for each public chain from normalized within-repertoire ranks of inferred template counts. In a later analysis, generation probabilities were computed using a VDJ recombination model fitted to out-of-frame rearrangements, and the results were checked against IGoR. In a later analysis, TCR-TCR, TCR-HLA and TCR-CMV co-occurrence was scored with hypergeometric tests, and a repertoire-size bias correction was applied to TCR pairs. In a later analysis, false discovery rates were estimated by permuting HLA or CMV assignments 20 times. A later analysis grouped co-occurring TCRs with DBSCAN, adding TCRdist sequence similarity when clustering within HLA-allele-positive subsets. For co-occurrence clustering, repertoires with fewer than 30,000 or more than 120,000 public chains were excluded, along with five repertoires with anomalous nucleotide sharing. This is the immuneACCESS table as TCRdb keeps it, with only in-frame sequences that have V and J called. A part of the clones is gone; compared with another copy, unresolved V genes explain less than half, and the rest is unexplained. That table is the source of V, J and clone size, and D and trimming were worked out from the DNA. The table for this sample lists about 100,000 clones; over 9.5% of them were counted only once. 5.5% to 7.5% of the sample comes from the top ten.

The cohort was made up of 650 to 700 healthy bone marrow donors. At the time of sampling, every cohort member was nominally healthy, though immune exposures that went unrecorded were likely present. The donor tested CMV seropositive and was one of the 289 seropositive cohort members. A peripheral blood sample was provided by each donor, and peripheral blood mononuclear cells were used for TCR beta sequencing. Genomic DNA extraction from the blood cell samples was performed with the Qiagen DNeasy Blood Extraction Kit. The data originate from a study of cytomegalovirus exposure and HLA in healthy donors (dated by TCRdb to the late 2010s). Regarding the research as a whole: An earlier analysis of some 600 of the donors reported 276 Gb of sequence data and 95 million to 120 million unique TCR beta sequences obtained from 180 million or so T cells. An early release covering roughly 640 HLA-typed donors comprised approximately 300 gigabases of sequencing data and around 86 million unique TCR sequences. Among the roughly 390 genotyped donors, approximately 76% belonged to the genetic ancestry cluster associated with self-reported Caucasian donors. The study aimed to test whether signatures of past pathogen exposure could be identified by cataloging public T cell receptors. The study profiled the T cell repertoires of under 700 subjects by immunosequencing and related them to cytomegalovirus serostatus. Besides the first cohort of hundreds of subjects, a separate validation cohort made up of 120 or so different subjects was used. The study combined high-throughput TCR immunosequencing, statistical association of individual TCRs with disease status, and machine learning to predict cytomegalovirus infection status. A later analysis re-examined previously published TCR beta repertoires from 500 to 700 donors and added high-resolution HLA genotyping to investigate patterns of TCR occurrence. The later analysis used no new phenotypic data to find candidate immune exposures, relying instead on TCR beta sequences and their occurrence across donors. In an earlier analysis of a few hundred of the donors, high-throughput TCR beta sequencing was used to judge whether each TCR beta V gene segment behaved as functional or pseudogenic. Donor age, sex, ethnicity and CMV serostatus were compiled together with the repertoire data. A later genetic analysis took genome-wide SNP genotypes for 398 of the 666 donors and used that subset as a discovery cohort. Every discovery cohort repertoire had been produced on one sequencing platform. Class I and class II HLA loci were covered by the typing at four-digit resolution. Typing coverage varied by locus: roughly 629-640 donors for A, B, C, DRB1 and DQB1; about 520 for DQA1; about 570 for DPA1; 450 to 480 for DPB1. Roughly five DR-DQ haplotypes were treated as single units for association and clustering because of strong linkage in the cohort. Among about 370 genotyped donors of the cohort, an average of around 240,000 unique TCR beta nucleotide sequences was sequenced per donor, of which approximately 19% were non-productive.

What the study reported, not specific to this receptor: In both the original and validation cohorts, the classifier was reported to diagnose cytomegalovirus status with high specificity and sensitivity. The study listed approximately 160 TCR beta chains as associated with cytomegalovirus. Specific HLA alleles were associated with over 15,000 TCR beta sequences at a false discovery rate of 0.05 in a later analysis. When HLA alleles, especially DR and DQ, strongly co-occurred, attributing TCR associations to individual alleles was difficult. An earlier analysis of approximately 570 of the donors showed that most TCR beta V segments appeared in productive rearrangements either about 87% or about 30% of the time, which broadly matched IMGT annotations. The only immune exposure information available for the cohort was CMV serostatus. Most TCR sequences were seen in very few donors, while some public TCRs were found in many individuals. According to a later analysis, TCR association rates differed among HLA loci, with DRB1 alleles showing the most associated TCRs and HLA-C alleles showing the fewest. In this cohort, only TCR beta chains were sequenced, and detectable features were limited by the absence of alpha or paired-chain data. The authors suggested that the approach could potentially be generalized to other disease states and immunological phenotypes. The presence/absence analyses assumed that sequencing depth was roughly uniform across donors, and that assumption may not be true. In vitro tests confirmed that three of the cytomegalovirus-associated TCR beta chains recognize cytomegalovirus antigens. Compared with the roughly 700-donor mean, donors in an Asian-associated ancestry cluster had fewer N-insertions in productive TCRs, according to a later genetic analysis. The sequencing pipeline was judged likely to have produced a cluster of highly shared sequence variants as a technical artifact. In a later analysis, HLA-associated TCR beta chains showed more clonal expansion and lower generation probabilities than non-associated chains that were equally common. A further reported finding was that TCR beta sequences accurately predicted the HLA-A and HLA-B alleles for most subjects in the first cohort. Because HLA typing was unavailable for some donors at each locus, only the typed subset was used in association tests. In a later analysis, several top co-occurrence clusters were reported to appear linked to parvovirus B19, influenza, CMV and Epstein-Barr virus. In a later analysis, most CMV-associated TCR beta chains were found to appear HLA-restricted, with HLA associations seemingly driven largely by CMV exposure. Linkage disequilibrium might explain the correlated functional status among segregating V segments, but an unknown experimental factor could not be excluded. The earlier analysis of approximately 540 of the donors excluded approximately 15 rarely observed V segments, including chromosome 9 orphons, because counts were too low. V-gene and J-gene trimming of TCR beta chains was associated with a missense DCLRE1C variant in a later genetic analysis, and the association was replicated in an independent cohort.

The clonotype was recovered from a man aged 40-50 years in good health and CMV-seropositive. Source material: PBMCs.

The DNA sequence follows: TGTGCCATCAGACGGGACTTCACACGGGACCCTGAAGCTTTCTTT. Translation gives CAIRRDFTRDPEAFF. The sequence is built from TRBV10-3 and TRBJ1-1; matching of 5 bases hints at TRBD1 as the D gene. CDR1 and CDR2 were assigned from the germline V gene as ENHRY and SYGVKD. V is shortened by 6 bases, J by 6 bases, and the region joining them spans 20 bases. The CDR3 contains 15 residues, cysteine and phenylalanine counted. Of the read, only the CDR3 DNA is kept; its 45 bases are in frame from base 1.